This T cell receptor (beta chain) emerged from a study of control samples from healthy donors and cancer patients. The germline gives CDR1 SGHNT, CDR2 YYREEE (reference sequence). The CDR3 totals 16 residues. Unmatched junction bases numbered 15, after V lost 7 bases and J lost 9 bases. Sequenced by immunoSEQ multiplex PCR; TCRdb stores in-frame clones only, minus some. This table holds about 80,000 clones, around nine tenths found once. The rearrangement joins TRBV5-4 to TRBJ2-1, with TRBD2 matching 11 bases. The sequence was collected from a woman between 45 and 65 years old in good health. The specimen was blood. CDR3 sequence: CASRTLAGGQAGEQFF. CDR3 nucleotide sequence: TGTGCCAGCCGTACCTTAGCGGGGGGGCAGGCGGGTGAGCAGTTCTTC.